The clone carrying this T cell receptor (beta chain) was picked up a small number of times. The data belong to a study of T-cell reconstitution after alpha-beta-depleted transplantation in children. Germline assignment: CDR1 DFQATT and CDR2 SNEGSKA (reference sequence). The trim removed 5 bases at V and 3 bases at J, leaving 9 bases unmatched. CDR3 length: 14 residues. Molecular barcoding with unique molecular identifiers was used for the TCRbeta library. TCRdb reprocessed the PCR reads with MiXCR, giving one entry per CDR3 protein. The sample carries hundreds of thousands of distinct CDR3 sequences, about 15% recorded once.

Sequencing used PBMCs from the stem cell graft donor, obtained from the stem cell graft. The V gene is TRBV20-1, the J gene TRBJ2-5; 7 bases align to TRBD1. This sequence was found in a human donor who donated a stem cell graft to a child with acute myeloid leukemia. The CDR3 DNA follows: TGCAGTGCTTCAGGGGGTTGGTACAAAGAGACCCAGTACTTC. This gives the protein CSASGGWYKETQYF.